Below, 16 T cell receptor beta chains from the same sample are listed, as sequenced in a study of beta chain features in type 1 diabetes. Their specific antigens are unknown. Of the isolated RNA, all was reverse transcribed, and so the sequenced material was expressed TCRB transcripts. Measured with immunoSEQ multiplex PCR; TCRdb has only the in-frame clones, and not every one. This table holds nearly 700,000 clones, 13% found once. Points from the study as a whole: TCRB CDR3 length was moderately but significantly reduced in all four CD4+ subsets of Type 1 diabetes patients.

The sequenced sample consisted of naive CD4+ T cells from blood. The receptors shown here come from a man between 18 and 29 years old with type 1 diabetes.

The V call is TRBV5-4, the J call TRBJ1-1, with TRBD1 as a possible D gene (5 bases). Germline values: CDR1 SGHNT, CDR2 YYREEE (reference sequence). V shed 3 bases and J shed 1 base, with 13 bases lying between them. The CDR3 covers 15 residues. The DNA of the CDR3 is TGTGCCAGCAGCTGGGTAGACAGAGGGAACACTGAAGCTTTCTTT. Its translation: CASSWVDRGNTEAFF.

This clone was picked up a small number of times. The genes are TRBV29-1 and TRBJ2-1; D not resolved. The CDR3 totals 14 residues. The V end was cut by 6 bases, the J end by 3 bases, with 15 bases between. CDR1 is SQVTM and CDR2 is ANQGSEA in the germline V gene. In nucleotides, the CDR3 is TGCAGCGTGGAAAATCCCCCCCTCTACAATGAGCAGTTCTTC. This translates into CSVENPPLYNEQFF.

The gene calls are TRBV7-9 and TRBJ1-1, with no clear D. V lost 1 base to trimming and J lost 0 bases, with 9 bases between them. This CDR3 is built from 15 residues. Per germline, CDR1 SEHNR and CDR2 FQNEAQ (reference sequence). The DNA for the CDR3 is TGTGCCAGCAGCTTAGTTTCGAGCATGAACACTGAAGCTTTCTTT. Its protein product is CASSLVSSMNTEAFF.

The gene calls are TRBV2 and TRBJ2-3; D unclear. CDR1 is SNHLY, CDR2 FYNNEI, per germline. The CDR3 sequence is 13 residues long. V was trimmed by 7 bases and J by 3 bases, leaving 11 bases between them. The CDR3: CASNHPRTDTQYF. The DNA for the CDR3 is TGTGCCAGCAATCACCCCCGGACAGATACGCAGTATTTT.

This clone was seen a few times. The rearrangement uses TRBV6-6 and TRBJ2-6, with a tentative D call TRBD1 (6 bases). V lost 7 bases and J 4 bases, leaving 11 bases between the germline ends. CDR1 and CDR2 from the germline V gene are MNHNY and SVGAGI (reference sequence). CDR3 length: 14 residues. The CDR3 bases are TGTGCCAGCATCGACAGGTCCGGGGCCAACGTCCTGACTTTC. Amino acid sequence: CASIDRSGANVLTF.

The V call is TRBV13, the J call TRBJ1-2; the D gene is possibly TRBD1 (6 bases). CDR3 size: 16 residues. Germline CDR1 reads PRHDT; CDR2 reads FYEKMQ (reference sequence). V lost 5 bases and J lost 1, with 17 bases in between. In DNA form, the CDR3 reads TGTGCCAGCAGCCTACCGGACAGAGCCTTTAACTATGGCTACACCTTC. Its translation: CASSLPDRAFNYGYTF.

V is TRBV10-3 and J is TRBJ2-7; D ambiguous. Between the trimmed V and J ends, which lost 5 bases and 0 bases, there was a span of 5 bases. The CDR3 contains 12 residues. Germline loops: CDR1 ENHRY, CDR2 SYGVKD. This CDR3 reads CAISSSSYEQYF. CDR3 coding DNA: TGTGCCATCAGTTCCAGCTCCTACGAGCAGTACTTC.

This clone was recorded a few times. The CDR3 nucleotides are TGTGCCATCAGTGAGTCGACGGGGAAGGGCCAAGAGACCCAGTACTTC. Translated, it gives CAISESTGKGQETQYF. The J gene is TRBJ2-5, the V gene TRBV10-3, with D tentatively TRBD2 (5 bases). Germline assignment: CDR1 ENHRY and CDR2 SYGVKD. Trimming removed 0 bases at V and 1 base at J, with 12 bases between. The CDR3 is 16 amino acids.

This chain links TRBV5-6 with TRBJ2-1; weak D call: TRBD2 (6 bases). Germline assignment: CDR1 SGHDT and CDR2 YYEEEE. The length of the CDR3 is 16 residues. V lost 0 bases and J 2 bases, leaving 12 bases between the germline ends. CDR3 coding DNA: TGTGCCAGCAGCTTGGTTGCGGGGTACCCCTACAATGAGCAGTTCTTC. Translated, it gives CASSLVAGYPYNEQFF.

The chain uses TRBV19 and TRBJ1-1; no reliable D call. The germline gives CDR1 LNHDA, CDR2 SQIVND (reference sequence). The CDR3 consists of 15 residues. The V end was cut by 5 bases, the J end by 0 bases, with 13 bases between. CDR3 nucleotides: TGTGCCAGTAGTCTCGGCCGGGCCGTGAACACTGAAGCTTTCTTT. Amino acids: CASSLGRAVNTEAFF. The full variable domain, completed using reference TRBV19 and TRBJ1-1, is DGGITQSPKYLFRKEGQNVTLSCEQNLNHDAMYWYRQDPGQGLRLIYYSQIVNDFQKGDIAEGYSVSREKKESFPLTVTSAQKNPTAFYLCASSLGRAVNTEAFFGQGTRLTVV.

The CDR3 DNA follows: TGTGCCTGGAGTGTGGTGCAAGAGACCCAGTACTTC. This codes for CAWSVVQETQYF. The chain links TRBV30 to TRBJ2-5; D is unclear. In germline, CDR1 is GTSNPN, CDR2 SVGIG (reference sequence). The CDR3 consists of 12 residues. Deletions cut 0 bases from V and 2 bases from J, with 4 bases between.

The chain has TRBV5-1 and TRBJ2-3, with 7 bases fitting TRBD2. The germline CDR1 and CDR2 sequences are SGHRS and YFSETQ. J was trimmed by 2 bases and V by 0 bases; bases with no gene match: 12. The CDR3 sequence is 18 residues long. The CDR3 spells CASSLDPGLADNTDTQYF. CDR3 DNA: TGCGCCAGCAGCTTGGATCCCGGGCTAGCGGACAACACAGATACGCAGTATTTT. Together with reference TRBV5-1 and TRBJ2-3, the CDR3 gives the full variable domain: KAGVTQTPRYLIKTRGQQVTLSCSPISGHRSVSWYQQTPGQGLQFLFEYFSETQRNKGNFPGRFSGRQFSNSRSEMNVSTLELGDSALYLCASSLDPGLADNTDTQYFGPGTRLTVL.

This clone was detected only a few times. CDR3 coding DNA: TGTGCCAGCAGTGATGGTGTTCAAGATACGCAGTATTTT. Amino acid sequence: CASSDGVQDTQYF. The V gene is TRBV2, the J gene TRBJ2-3; D gene unclear. CDR3 length: 13 residues. Germline lookup yields CDR1 SNHLY and CDR2 FYNNEI. Trimming took 3 bases from V and 5 from J, leaving 9 bases between them.

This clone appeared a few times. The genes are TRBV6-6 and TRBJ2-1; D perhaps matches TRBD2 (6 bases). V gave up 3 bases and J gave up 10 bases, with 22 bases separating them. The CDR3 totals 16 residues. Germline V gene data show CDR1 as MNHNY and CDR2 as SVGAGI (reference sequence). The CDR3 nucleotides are TGTGCCAGCAGTTATGGTCTAGCGCCCGGGAGCGGAGAGCAGTTCTTC. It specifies CASSYGLAPGSGEQFF.

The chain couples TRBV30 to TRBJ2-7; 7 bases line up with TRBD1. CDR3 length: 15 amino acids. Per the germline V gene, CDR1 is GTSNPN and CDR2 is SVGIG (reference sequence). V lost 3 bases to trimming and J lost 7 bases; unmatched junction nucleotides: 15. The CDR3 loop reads CAWSDGVQGLLEQYF. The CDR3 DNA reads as TGTGCCTGGAGCGATGGAGTACAGGGGCTATTGGAGCAGTACTTC.

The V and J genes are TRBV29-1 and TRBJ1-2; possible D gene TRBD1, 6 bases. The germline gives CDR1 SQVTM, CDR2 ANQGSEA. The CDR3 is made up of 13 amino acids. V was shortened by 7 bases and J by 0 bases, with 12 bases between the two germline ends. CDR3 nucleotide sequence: TGCAGCGCGGGACACAATACTAACTATGGCTACACCTTC. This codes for CSAGHNTNYGYTF.